This T cell receptor beta chain stems from a study of glioma-infiltrating T cells after dendritic cell vaccination. Study-wide context: Dendritic cell vaccination trial patients had either newly diagnosed or recurrent glioblastoma. Dendritic cell vaccine was injected intradermally three times, biweekly.

This CDR3 spans 13 amino acids. CDR1 and CDR2 (germline): MDHEN, SYDVKM. V was cut by 4 bases and J by 0 bases, with 4 bases left in between. Time point described: after dendritic cell vaccination, including at tumor progression/relapse. Before vaccination, two weeks after the third vaccination, and at progression, PBMC were collected. TCRB CDR3 was amplified from 2 ug genomic DNA or less. Libraries were prepared by immunoSEQ multiplex PCR; TCRdb keeps only in-frame clonotypes and omits some of them. Of approximately 92,000 clones detected, 65% to 85% appear once; the ten largest clones hold about 5.5%.

The rearrangement joins TRBV28 to TRBJ2-1, with D hard to call. The sequence was collected from a human donor with glioblastoma. Sample: blood, taken after dendritic cell vaccination. The CDR3 nucleotides read TGTGCCAGCAGTTCTAGCTCCTACAATGAGCAGTTCTTC. Translating gives CASSSSSYNEQFF.